This TCR beta chain was identified in a study of shared clonotypes between healthy human individuals (dated by TCRdb to about 2020). Background on the whole study: A few men and two women, aged 18 to 49 years, made up the cohort. Per donor, three plates each were used for CD4 naive and CD4 memory, two for CD8 naive, and one for CD8 memory. Blood TCR repertoires of about 5 healthy adults were deeply sequenced to estimate repertoire size and the extent of clonotype sharing between individuals. Different laboratories and diverse techniques were used to prepare libraries and sequence TCR repertoires, to increase sequencing depth and limit assay-specific biases. Per donor, leukapheresis produced somewhere between about 0.94 and 9 billion PBMCs.

In the case of this clone: Its binding antigen is unknown. No per-base quality is available; no much larger clone lies one base away.

The donors were healthy, HIV-negative adults who had no recently reported acute infections or vaccinations. Every donor was a Caucasian adult residing in Nashville, Tennessee, USA. CD4+ T cells were enriched by magnetic negative selection; naive cells were then positively selected on CD45RA, and the negative fraction formed the memory subset. After blood collection by leukapheresis, PBMCs were isolated using Ficoll-Histopaque density gradient centrifugation and then cryopreserved in the vapor phase of liquid nitrogen. Purity and quantity of every magnetically sorted T cell population were checked by analytical flow cytometry. Genomic DNA was isolated from every sorted fraction and measured by UV absorbance on a Nanodrop 2000c. Using the deep immunoSEQ assay, TCR CDR3 regions were amplified from genomic DNA by multiplex PCR. Genomic DNA extracted from each cell subset was distributed evenly over all wells of several immunoSEQ 96-well plates, and each plate served as one replicate. For sorted subsets, approximately 190 ng of genomic DNA, equivalent to 25,000 to 30,000 T cell genomes, went into each replicate PCR. The purified libraries were quantified using a Qubit 3.0 fluorometer, sized with a Bioanalyzer 2100, and then quantified again using the KAPA Library Quantification kit. A separate single-read 150-cycle Illumina NextSeq 550 flow cell was used to sequence each immunoSEQ 96-well plate. The study's processing was this. Because the immunoSEQ output included only junctional sequences and no quality scores, the filtering could not be the same as the filtering used for full-length reads. To assign V/J genes and CDR3, sequences were annotated using PyIR, a Python wrapper for IgBLAST v1.9, with IMGT germline references. Reads were removed for weak V/J assignments (E-value above 1e-6), missing CDR3, stop codons, out-of-frame junctions, or ambiguous translated residues. V3J clonotypes were defined as sequences sharing the same inferred V gene, J gene, and CDR3 amino acid sequence. To compute the percentage overlap between repertoires, the number of shared unique clonotypes was divided by the size of the smaller repertoire. RTK rarefaction, the Chao1 estimator, and Recon v2.1 estimates of unobserved clonotypes were used to assess repertoire richness. Generation probabilities were computed with OLGA for all TCRbeta clonotypes obtained by the gDNA method from several donors. Here the immuneACCESS table is served through TCRdb, limited to in-frame sequences with V and J called. Missing clones are a known gap in these copies; in checked studies unresolved V genes cover under half, and the rest lacks a known reason. The DNA was the basis for D and trimming; V, J and clone size are from that table. This sample has 1 million to 1.2 million clones in its table, and 60% to 80% of those were observed once. The top ten hold 0.89% of the sample.

Germline trimming: 3 bases from V, 5 bases from J; junction bases outside gene matches: 7. Looking up the germline V gene yields CDR1 LGHNA and CDR2 YNFKEQ. Its CDR3 holds 16 amino acids, cysteine through phenylalanine. The DNA shown is the 48-base CDR3, in frame from base 1. On the study overall, not on this receptor specifically: Incomplete sequencing was indicated by rarefaction of sorted-subset datasets, despite the large sequencing depth. Because the study included only a small number of donors, the genetic and exposure-history diversity represented was limited. Sampling was restricted to blood, and TCR repertoires in tissues likely differ from the TCR repertoires found in blood. When a few donors were compared, the shared fraction of clonotypes was roughly 5% for naive CD4, about 4% for naive CD8, 2% to 2.5% for memory CD4, and roughly 0.4% for memory CD8. Compared with non-shared clonotypes, clonotypes shared by all four sorted-subset donors had higher generation probabilities. Pairwise subsampling indicated that sequencing depth was expected to affect the degree of clonotype sharing among donors. Naive subsets generally had larger estimated clonotype richness than memory subsets.

What was sequenced was memory CD4+ T cells from PBMCs. The cell subset or site label, as the study defines it: CD45RA-negative fraction. The rearranged segments are TRBV4-2 and TRBJ2-3; 11 bases in the middle match TRBD2. This receptor was obtained from a man younger than 35 in good health. Some clones in this sample may be carry-over from other donors' samples. The CDR3 region: CASSHISGREGDTQYF. The sequenced DNA: TGTGCCAGCAGCCATATTAGCGGGAGGGAGGGAGATACGCAGTATTTT.